Below, one T cell receptor beta chain is given with its context. Its antigen is unknown. Within one base of it there is no much larger clone, and no base qualities were kept. CDR1 and CDR2 are drawn from the germline V gene: SGHDT, YYEEEE. Relative to germline, V is missing 4 bases and J is missing 2 bases, with 10 bases of the junction outside any gene match. The CDR3 holds 16 amino acids from the cysteine to the phenylalanine. The sequence is cut down to CDR3 DNA, 48 bases in frame from base 1. This sample is drawn from a study of response to subunit inactivated influenza vaccine (dated by TCRdb to 2016 to 2019). Broadly, across the study: To follow how T cells responded to a trivalent subunit inactivated influenza vaccine, the researchers relied on deep quantitative profiling of the T cell receptor repertoire. The paper as a whole reports these results and caveats: The authors proposed that each seasonal influenza vaccination may bring in only a limited number of new T cells.

The library was built by means of RT-PCR. Sequenced using an Illumina HiSeq 2500. TCRdb cleaned the public reads at Q25 with fastp, built clones with MiXCR and kept in-frame beta chains. Entries that share a CDR3 protein sequence are merged under the most common genes and DNA. The sample table lists over 750,000 distinct CDR3 sequences, 21% of them with a count of one. The ten top clones hold around 9.6% of the sample. The chain is assembled from TRBV5-6 and TRBJ1-2, and TRBD1 aligns with 8 junction nucleotides. The sequencing here drew on PBMCs from blood, taken around 5 days after vaccination. This TCR derives from a man in his fifties or sixties who received an inactivated influenza vaccine. Donor details come from another sample of the same person, matched by shared clones. The CDR3 region: CASSLRTGMGNYGYTF. The sequenced DNA is TGTGCCAGCAGCCTCCGGACAGGGATGGGAAACTATGGCTACACCTTC.